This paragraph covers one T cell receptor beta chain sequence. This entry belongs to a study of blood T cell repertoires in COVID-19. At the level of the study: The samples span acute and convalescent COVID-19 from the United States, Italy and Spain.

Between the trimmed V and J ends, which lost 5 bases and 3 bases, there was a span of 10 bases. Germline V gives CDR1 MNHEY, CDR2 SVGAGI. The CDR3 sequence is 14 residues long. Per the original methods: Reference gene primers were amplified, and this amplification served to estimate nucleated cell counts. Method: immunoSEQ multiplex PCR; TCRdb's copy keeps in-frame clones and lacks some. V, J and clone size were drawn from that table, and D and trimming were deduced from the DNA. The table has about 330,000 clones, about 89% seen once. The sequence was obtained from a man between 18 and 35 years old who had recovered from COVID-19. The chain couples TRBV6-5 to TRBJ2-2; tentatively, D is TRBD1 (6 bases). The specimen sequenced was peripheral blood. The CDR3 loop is CASSHRVDTGELFF. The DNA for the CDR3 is TGTGCCAGCAGTCACAGGGTCGACACCGGGGAGCTGTTTTTT.